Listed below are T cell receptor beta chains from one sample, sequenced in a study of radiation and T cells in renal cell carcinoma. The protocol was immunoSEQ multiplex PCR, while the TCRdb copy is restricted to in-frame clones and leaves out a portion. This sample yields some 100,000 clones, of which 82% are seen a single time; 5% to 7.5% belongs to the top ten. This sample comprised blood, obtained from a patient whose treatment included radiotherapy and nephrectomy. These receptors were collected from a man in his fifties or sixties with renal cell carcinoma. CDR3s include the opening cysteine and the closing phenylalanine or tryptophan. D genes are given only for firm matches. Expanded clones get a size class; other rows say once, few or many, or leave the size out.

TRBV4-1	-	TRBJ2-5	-	CASSQAGETQYF	TGCGCCAGCAGCCAAGCTGGGGAGACCCAGTACTTC
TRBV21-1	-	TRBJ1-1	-	CASSRTRRGLGFF	TGTGCCAGCAGCCGTACCCGACGTGGCCTGGGTTTCTTT
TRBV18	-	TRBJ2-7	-	CASSDNYEQYF	TGTGCCAGCTCCGATAATTACGAGCAGTACTTC
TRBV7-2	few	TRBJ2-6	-	CASRTGANVLTF	TGTGCCAGCAGGACTGGGGCCAACGTCCTGACTTTC
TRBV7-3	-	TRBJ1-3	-	CASSLTPGDSGNTIYF	TGTGCCAGCAGCTTAACTCCAGGGGACTCTGGAAACACCATATATTTT
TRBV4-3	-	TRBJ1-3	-	CASSHNLPTASGNTIYF	TGCGCCAGCAGCCACAACCTCCCGACAGCCTCTGGAAACACCATATATTTT
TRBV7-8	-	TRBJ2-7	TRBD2	CASSLRISAGGPYEQYF	TGTGCCAGCAGCTTAAGGATCTCGGCGGGAGGTCCCTACGAGCAGTACTTC
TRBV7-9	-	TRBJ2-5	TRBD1	CASSSPTGPETQYF	TGTGCCAGCAGCTCACCGACAGGGCCAGAGACCCAGTACTTC
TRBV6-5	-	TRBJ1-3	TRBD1	CASSYGQGIGNTIYF	TGTGCCAGCAGTTACGGACAGGGTATCGGAAACACCATATATTTT
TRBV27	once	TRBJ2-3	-	CASSFRQFTDTQYF	TGTGCCAGCAGTTTTCGGCAGTTCACAGATACGCAGTATTTT
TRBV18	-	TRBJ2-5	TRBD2	CASSPRLAGLQETQYF	TGTGCCAGCTCACCACGACTAGCGGGACTCCAAGAGACCCAGTACTTC
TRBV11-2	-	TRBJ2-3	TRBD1	CASSLAGQGADTQYF	TGTGCCAGCAGCTTAGCGGGACAGGGTGCAGATACGCAGTATTTT
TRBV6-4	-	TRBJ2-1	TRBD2	CASSDVPFGGRSYNEQFF	TGTGCCAGCAGTGACGTTCCCTTCGGCGGGAGGTCCTACAATGAGCAGTTCTTC
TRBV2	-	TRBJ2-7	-	CASSGVAAPYEQYF	TGTGCCAGCAGTGGAGTAGCGGCTCCCTACGAGCAGTACTTC
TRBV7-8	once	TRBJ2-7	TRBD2	CASSITETRGGYEQYF	TGTGCCAGCAGCATCACAGAAACCCGGGGGGGCTACGAGCAGTACTTC
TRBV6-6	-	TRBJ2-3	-	CASSYRGTDTQYF	TGTGCCAGCAGTTACAGGGGAACAGATACGCAGTATTTT
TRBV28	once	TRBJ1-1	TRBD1	CASTRRQGGNTEAFF	TGTGCCAGCACGCGTCGACAGGGAGGAAACACTGAAGCTTTCTTT
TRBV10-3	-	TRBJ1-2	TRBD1	CAIGGSFGYTF	TGTGCCATAGGGGGCTCTTTTGGCTACACCTTC
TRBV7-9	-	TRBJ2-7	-	CASSPPRAANEQYF	TGTGCCAGCAGCCCACCGCGGGCGGCAAACGAGCAGTACTTC
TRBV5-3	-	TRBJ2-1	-	CARSLSLTGSYNEQFF	TGTGCCAGAAGCTTGTCCCTAACAGGGTCCTACAATGAGCAGTTCTTC
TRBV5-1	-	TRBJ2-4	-	CASSPGLGGRKNIQYF	TGCGCCAGCAGCCCAGGACTAGGGGGTCGCAAAAACATTCAGTACTTC
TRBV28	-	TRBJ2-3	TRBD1	CAILPGTGTDTQYF	TGTGCCATTCTGCCCGGGACAGGGACAGATACGCAGTATTTT
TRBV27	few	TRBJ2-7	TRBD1	CATVGQLPYEQYF	TGTGCCACCGTGGGACAGCTGCCCTACGAGCAGTACTTC
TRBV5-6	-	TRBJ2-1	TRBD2	CASSSPGLAGYNEQFF	TGTGCCAGCAGCTCCCCGGGACTAGCGGGCTACAATGAGCAGTTCTTC
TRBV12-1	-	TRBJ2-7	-	CASSLNRDRDYEQYF	TGTGCCAGCAGCTTGAATAGGGACAGGGACTACGAGCAGTACTTC
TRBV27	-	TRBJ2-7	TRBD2	CASSFGTSVYEQYF	TGTGCCAGCAGTTTCGGGACTAGCGTCTACGAGCAGTACTTC
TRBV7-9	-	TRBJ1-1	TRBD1	CASSLAGTGRRANTEAFF	TGTGCCAGCAGCTTGGCTGGGACAGGGAGGAGAGCGAACACTGAAGCTTTCTTT
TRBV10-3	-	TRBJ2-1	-	CAISERDVGSNEQFF	TGTGCCATCAGTGAGAGGGACGTAGGGAGCAATGAGCAGTTCTTC
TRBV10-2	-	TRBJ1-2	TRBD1	CAISEPRTGGLTGYTF	TGTGCCATCAGTGAGCCTCGGACAGGGGGGTTGACTGGCTACACCTTC
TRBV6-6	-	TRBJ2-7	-	CASSYAPGADGYEQYF	TGTGCCAGCAGTTACGCCCCAGGAGCGGATGGCTACGAGCAGTACTTC
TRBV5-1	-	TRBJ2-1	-	CASSLPRQDEQFF	TGCGCCAGCAGCCTCCCCAGGCAGGATGAGCAGTTCTTC
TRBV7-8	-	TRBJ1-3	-	CASSIQVSGNTIYF	TGTGCCAGCAGCATACAAGTCTCTGGAAACACCATATATTTT
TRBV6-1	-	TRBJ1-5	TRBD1	CASSSQGAGQPQHF	TGTGCCAGCAGTTCACAGGGGGCAGGGCAGCCCCAGCATTTT
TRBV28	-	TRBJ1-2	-	CASSFRVYGYTF	TGTGCCAGCAGTTTCAGGGTCTATGGCTACACCTTC
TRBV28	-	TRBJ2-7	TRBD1	CASRRGLRAPSSYEQYF	TGTGCCAGCAGGAGGGGGCTCAGGGCCCCGTCCTCCTACGAGCAGTACTTC
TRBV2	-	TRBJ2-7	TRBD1	CASSSGTGVHEQYF	TGTGCCAGCAGTTCCGGGACAGGGGTCCACGAGCAGTACTTC
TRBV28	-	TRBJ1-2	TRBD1	CASSLPGDRGRNYGYTF	TGTGCCAGCAGTTTGCCCGGTGACAGGGGGAGAAACTATGGCTACACCTTC
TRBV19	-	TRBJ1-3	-	CASHFRQGRHTIYF	TGTGCCAGTCACTTCCGACAAGGGCGGCACACCATATATTTT
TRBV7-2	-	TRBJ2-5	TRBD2	CASSSIGGMQETQYF	TGTGCCAGCAGCTCAATCGGGGGGATGCAGGAGACCCAGTACTTC
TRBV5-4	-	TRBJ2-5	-	CASSLVSQETQYF	TGTGCCAGCAGCTTGGTGAGCCAAGAGACCCAGTACTTC
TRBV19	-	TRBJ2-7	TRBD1	CASSISAGTGAYEQYF	TGTGCCAGTAGTATATCAGCCGGGACAGGGGCCTACGAGCAGTACTTC
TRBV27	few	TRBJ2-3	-	CASSFLSSKDTQYF	TGTGCCAGCAGTTTTTTATCGAGCAAAGATACGCAGTATTTT